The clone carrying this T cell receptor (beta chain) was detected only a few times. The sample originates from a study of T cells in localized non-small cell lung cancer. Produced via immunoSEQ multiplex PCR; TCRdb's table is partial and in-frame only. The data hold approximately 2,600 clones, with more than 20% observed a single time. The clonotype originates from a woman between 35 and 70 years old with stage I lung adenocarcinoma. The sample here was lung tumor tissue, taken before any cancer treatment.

CDR3 residues: CASSPFRLAGGQETQYF. DNA for the CDR3: TGTGCCAGCAGCCCTTTCAGGCTAGCGGGAGGGCAGGAGACCCAGTACTTC. V and J are TRBV11-3 and TRBJ2-5; 12 bases align to TRBD2. The V gene's germline CDR1 is SGHNT and CDR2 YENEEA. The V gene end was trimmed by 5 bases and the J gene end by 5 bases; junction bases not matched to a gene: 12. The CDR3 runs to 17 residues. Combining the CDR3 with reference TRBV11-3 and TRBJ2-5 gives the whole variable domain EAGVVQSPRYKIIEKKQPVAFWCNPISGHNTLYWYLQNLGQGPELLIRYENEEAVDDSQLPKDRFSAERLKGVDSTLKIQPAELGDSAVYLCASSPFRLAGGQETQYFGPGTRLLVL.